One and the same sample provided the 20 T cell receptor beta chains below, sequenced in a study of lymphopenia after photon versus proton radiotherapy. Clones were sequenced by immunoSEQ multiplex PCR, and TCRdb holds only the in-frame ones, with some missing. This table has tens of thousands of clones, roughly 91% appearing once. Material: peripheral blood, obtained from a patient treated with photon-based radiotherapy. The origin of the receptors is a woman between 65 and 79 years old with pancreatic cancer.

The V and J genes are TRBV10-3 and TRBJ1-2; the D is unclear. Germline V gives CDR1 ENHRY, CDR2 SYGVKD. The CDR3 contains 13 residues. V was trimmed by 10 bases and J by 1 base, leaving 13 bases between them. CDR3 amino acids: CATQDVSNYGYTF. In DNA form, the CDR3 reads TGTGCCACCCAGGACGTGAGTAACTATGGCTACACCTTC.

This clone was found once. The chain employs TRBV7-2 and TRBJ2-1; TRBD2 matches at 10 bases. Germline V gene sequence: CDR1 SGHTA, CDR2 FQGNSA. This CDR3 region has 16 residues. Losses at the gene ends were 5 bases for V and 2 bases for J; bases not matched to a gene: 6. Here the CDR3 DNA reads TGTGCCAGCAGCCGCTTAGCGGGAGGTGCCTACAATGAGCAGTTCTTC. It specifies CASSRLAGGAYNEQFF.

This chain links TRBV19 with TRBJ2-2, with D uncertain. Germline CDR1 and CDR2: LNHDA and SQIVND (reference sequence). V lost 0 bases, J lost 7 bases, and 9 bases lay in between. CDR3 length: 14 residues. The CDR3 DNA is TGTGCCAGTAGTATAGATCGGGTGGGCGGGGAGCTGTTTTTT. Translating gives CASSIDRVGGELFF.

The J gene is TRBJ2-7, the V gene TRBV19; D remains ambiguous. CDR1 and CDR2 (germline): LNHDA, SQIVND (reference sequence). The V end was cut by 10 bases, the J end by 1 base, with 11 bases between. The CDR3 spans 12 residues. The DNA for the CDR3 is TGTGCCACTATGGACGGGTCCTACGAGCAGTACTTC. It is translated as CATMDGSYEQYF. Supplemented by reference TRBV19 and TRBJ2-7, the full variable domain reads DGGITQSPKYLFRKEGQNVTLSCEQNLNHDAMYWYRQDPGQGLRLIYYSQIVNDFQKGDIAEGYSVSREKKESFPLTVTSAQKNPTAFYLCATMDGSYEQYFGPGTRLTVT.

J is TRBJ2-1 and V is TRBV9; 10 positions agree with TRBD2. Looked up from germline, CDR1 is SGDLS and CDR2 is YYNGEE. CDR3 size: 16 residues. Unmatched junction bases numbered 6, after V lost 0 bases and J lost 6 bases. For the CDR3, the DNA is TGTGCCAGCAGCGTAGCGTCGGTAGCGGGAGGCAATGAGCAGTTCTTC. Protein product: CASSVASVAGGNEQFF.

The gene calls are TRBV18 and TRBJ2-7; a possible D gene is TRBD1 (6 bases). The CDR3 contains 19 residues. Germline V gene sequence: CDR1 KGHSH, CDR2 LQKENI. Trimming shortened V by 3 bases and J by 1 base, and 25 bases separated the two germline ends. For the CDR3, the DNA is TGTGCCAGCTCACCTCCCACTCACCCCGGGACACTTAGTTCCTACGAGCAGTACTTC. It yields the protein CASSPPTHPGTLSSYEQYF.

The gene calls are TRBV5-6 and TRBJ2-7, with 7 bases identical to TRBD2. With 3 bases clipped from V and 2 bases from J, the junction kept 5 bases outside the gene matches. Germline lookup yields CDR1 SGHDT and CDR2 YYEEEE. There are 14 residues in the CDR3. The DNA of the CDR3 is TGTGCCAGCAGCTACACTAGCGAGGCCTACGAGCAGTACTTC. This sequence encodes CASSYTSEAYEQYF.

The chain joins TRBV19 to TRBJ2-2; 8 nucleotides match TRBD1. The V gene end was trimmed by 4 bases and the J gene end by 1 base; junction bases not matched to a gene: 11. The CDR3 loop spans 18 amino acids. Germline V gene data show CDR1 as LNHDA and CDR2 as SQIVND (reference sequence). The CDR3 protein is CASSTLRGRGLNTGELFF. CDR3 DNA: TGTGCCAGTAGTACACTCAGGGGGCGCGGGCTGAACACCGGGGAGCTGTTTTTT.

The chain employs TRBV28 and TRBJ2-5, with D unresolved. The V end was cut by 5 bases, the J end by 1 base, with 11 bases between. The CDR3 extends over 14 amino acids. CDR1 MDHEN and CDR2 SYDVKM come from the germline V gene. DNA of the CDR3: TGTGCCAGCAGTCCCTCCCGGGTCCAAGAGACCCAGTACTTC. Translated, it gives CASSPSRVQETQYF.

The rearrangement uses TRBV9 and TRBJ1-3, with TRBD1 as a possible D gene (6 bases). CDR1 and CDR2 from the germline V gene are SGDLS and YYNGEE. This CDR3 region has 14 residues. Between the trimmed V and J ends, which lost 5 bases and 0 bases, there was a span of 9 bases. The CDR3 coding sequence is TGTGCCAGCAGTACACAGGGCTCTGGAAACACCATATATTTT. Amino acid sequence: CASSTQGSGNTIYF.

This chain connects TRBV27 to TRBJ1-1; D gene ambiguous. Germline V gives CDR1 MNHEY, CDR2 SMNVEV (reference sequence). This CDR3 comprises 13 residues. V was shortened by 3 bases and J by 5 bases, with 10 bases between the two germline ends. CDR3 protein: CASSLWPITEAFF. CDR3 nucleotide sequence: TGTGCCAGCAGTTTGTGGCCGATAACTGAAGCTTTCTTT.

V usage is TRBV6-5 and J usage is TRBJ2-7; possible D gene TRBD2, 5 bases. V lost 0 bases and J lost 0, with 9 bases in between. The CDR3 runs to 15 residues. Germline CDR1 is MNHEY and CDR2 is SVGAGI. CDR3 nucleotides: TGTGCCAGCAGTTACTCGAGGGTTATCTCCTACGAGCAGTACTTC. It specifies CASSYSRVISYEQYF.

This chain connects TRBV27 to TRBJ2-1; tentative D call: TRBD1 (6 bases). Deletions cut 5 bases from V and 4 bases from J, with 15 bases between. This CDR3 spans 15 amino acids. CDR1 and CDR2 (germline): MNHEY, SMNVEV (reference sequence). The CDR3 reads CASSPGTLYYNEQFF. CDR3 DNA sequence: TGTGCCAGCAGTCCCGGGACACTTTATTACAATGAGCAGTTCTTC.

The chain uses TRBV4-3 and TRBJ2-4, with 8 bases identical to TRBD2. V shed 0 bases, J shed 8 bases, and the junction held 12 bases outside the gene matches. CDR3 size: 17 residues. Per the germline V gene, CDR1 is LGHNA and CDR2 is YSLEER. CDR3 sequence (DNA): TGCGCCAGCAGCCAAGAAGGGGCGGGGGGCCCCGGGGACATTCAGTACTTC. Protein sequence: CASSQEGAGGPGDIQYF.

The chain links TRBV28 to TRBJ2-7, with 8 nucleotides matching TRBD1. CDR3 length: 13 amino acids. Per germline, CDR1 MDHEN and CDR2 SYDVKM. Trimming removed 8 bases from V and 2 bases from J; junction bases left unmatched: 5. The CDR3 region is CASVSGGAYEQYF. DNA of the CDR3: TGTGCCAGCGTATCAGGGGGCGCCTACGAGCAGTACTTC.

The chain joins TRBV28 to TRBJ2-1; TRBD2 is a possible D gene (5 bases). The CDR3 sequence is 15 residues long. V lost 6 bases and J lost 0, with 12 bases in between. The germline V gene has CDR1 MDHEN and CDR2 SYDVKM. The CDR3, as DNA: TGTGCCAGCAGCCCGCCTAGCAGCTCCTACAATGAGCAGTTCTTC. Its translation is CASSPPSSSYNEQFF.

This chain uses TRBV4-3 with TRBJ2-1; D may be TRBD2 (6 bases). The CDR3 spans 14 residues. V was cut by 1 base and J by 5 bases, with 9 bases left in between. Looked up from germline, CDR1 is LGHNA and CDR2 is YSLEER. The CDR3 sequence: CASSQGLADNEQFF. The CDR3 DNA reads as TGCGCCAGCAGCCAAGGTTTAGCGGACAATGAGCAGTTCTTC.

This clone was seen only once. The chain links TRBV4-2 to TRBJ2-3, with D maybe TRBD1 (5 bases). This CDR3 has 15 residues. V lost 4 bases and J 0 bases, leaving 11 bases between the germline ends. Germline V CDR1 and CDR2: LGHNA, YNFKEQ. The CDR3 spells CASSLGATSTDTQYF. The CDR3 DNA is TGTGCCAGCAGCCTTGGGGCCACTAGCACAGATACGCAGTATTTT.

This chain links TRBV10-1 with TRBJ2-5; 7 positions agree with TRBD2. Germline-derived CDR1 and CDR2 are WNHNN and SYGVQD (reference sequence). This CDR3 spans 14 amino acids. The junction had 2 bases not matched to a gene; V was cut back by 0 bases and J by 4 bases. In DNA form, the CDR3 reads TGCGCCAGCAGTGAGTCCACGGGGGGAGAGACCCAGTACTTC. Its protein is CASSESTGGETQYF.

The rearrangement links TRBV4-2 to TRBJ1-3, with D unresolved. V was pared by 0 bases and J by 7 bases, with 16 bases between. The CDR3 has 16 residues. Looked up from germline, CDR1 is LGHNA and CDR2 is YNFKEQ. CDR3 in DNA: TGTGCCAGCAGCCAAGAGGGTTCGGCAGCCGTGAACACCATATATTTT. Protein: CASSQEGSAAVNTIYF.